The clone carrying this T cell receptor (beta chain) was observed a few times. Its antigen is not identified. These data are taken from a study of cytomegalovirus exposure and HLA in healthy donors. Study observations and caveats: The classifier reportedly diagnosed cytomegalovirus status with high sensitivity and specificity. With later analysis, a missense DCLRE1C variant became linked to TCR beta V- and J-gene trimming. Another analysis was done later, and it associated 17,000 or so TCR beta sequences with HLA alleles at 0.05 false discovery rate.

Vbeta (60) and Jbeta (13) primers were used in the PCR. This table comes from immunoSEQ multiplex PCR, and its TCRdb copy is limited to in-frame clones, with some not included. This sample yields 150,000 to 200,000 clones, of which approximately 80% are seen a single time; 14% belongs to the top ten. CDR1 and CDR2 (germline): LNHDA, SQIVND (reference sequence). The CDR3 covers 15 residues. The ends were cut back, 7 bases at V and 4 bases at J, with 19 bases in the middle. The sequenced material came from PBMCs. The TCR originated in a woman aged 25-40 years in good health and CMV-seropositive. The genes are TRBV19 and TRBJ1-2; TRBD1 might be the D (6 bases). This chain's CDR3 is CASTSMMGAGYGYTF. The CDR3 DNA follows: TGTGCCAGTACCAGCATGATGGGGGCGGGCTATGGCTACACCTTC.